These 21 T cell receptor beta chains were all obtained from the same sample, sequenced in a study of blood T cells in healthy people across ages. Alongside a J-beta primer mix, a sample-barcoded 5' primer served in a second PCR lasting about 6 to 12 cycles. TCRdb re-analysed the 5' RACE reads in MiXCR, keeping a single row per CDR3 protein. The sample records approximately 730,000 distinct CDR3 sequences, 53% being singletons. The source material was blood. All receptors derive from a man older than 75 in good health.

The chain employs TRBV24-1 and TRBJ2-5; D is undetermined. The CDR3 is 13 residues long. CDR1 is KGHDR, CDR2 SFDVKD, per germline. V was cut by 5 bases and J by 4 bases, with 10 bases left in between. CDR3 coding DNA: TGTGCCACCAGTGGCCCTCGGCGAGAGACCCAGTACTTC. The encoded protein is CATSGPRRETQYF.

This clonotype showed up just a few times. The CDR3 reads CASKAVSGANVLTF. The CDR3 DNA reads TGTGCCAGCAAGGCAGTCTCTGGGGCCAACGTCCTGACTTTC. The chain couples TRBV6-1 to TRBJ2-6; D not resolved. V lost 7 bases and J lost 0, with 7 bases in between. Per the germline V gene, CDR1 is MNHNS and CDR2 is SASEGT. This CDR3 has 14 amino acids.

The rearrangement links TRBV9 to TRBJ2-3, with 7 bases matching TRBD2. V was pared by 6 bases and J by 4 bases, with 11 bases of the junction left unmatched. The CDR3 covers 15 residues. Germline assignment: CDR1 SGDLS and CDR2 YYNGEE. The CDR3: CASTHSGNWADTQYF. The CDR3 DNA sequence: TGTGCCAGCACCCACAGCGGGAACTGGGCAGATACGCAGTATTTT.

The V gene is TRBV12-3 or TRBV12-4, the J gene TRBJ2-7; 8 bases map to TRBD2. With V trimmed by 6 bases and J by 2 bases, 15 bases remained unmatched. The CDR3 spans 17 residues. The CDR3 sequence is CASSQTIGLANTYEQYF. In nucleotides, the CDR3 is TGTGCCAGCAGCCAGACAATAGGACTAGCTAACACCTACGAGCAGTACTTC.

This rearrangement joins TRBV14 to TRBJ1-1; D is perhaps TRBD1 (5 bases). V shed 4 bases and J shed 0 bases, with 21 bases lying between them. Per the germline V gene, CDR1 is SGHDN and CDR2 is FVKESK. CDR3 length: 18 residues. In DNA form, the CDR3 reads TGTGCCAGCAGCCTAATTACAGGTCAGGGCGGCATGAACACTGAAGCTTTCTTT. The encoded protein is CASSLITGQGGMNTEAFF. The whole variable domain, filled in from reference TRBV14 and TRBJ1-1, reads EAGVTQFPSHSVIEKGQTVTLRCDPISGHDNLYWYRRVMGKEIKFLLHFVKESKQDESGMPNNRFLAERTGGTYSTLKVQPAELEDSGVYFCASSLITGQGGMNTEAFFGQGTRLTVV.

This clonotype was counted between two and nine times. The chain links TRBV2 to TRBJ2-7; D gene uncertain. Germline CDR1 SNHLY, CDR2 FYNNEI. The CDR3 loop spans 14 amino acids. V was pared by 3 bases and J by 2 bases, with 11 bases between. The CDR3 reads CASSDSSVAYEQYF. CDR3 bases: TGTGCCAGCAGTGATTCCAGCGTAGCCTACGAGCAGTACTTC.

The rearrangement joins TRBV6-6 to TRBJ1-1; 8 nucleotides align to TRBD1. V shed 5 bases, J shed 5 bases, and the junction held 7 bases outside the gene matches. Per the germline V gene, CDR1 is MNHNY and CDR2 is SVGAGI (reference sequence). This CDR3 has 14 amino acids. Here the CDR3 DNA reads TGTGCCAGCAGTAACAGGGGGGAGGGAACTGAAGCTTTCTTT. Protein: CASSNRGEGTEAFF.

The chain joins TRBV4-1 to TRBJ1-4, with D possibly being TRBD1 (5 bases). V dropped 1 base and J dropped 7 bases, with 13 bases sitting between them. Looked up from germline, CDR1 is MGHRA and CDR2 is YSYEKL. CDR3 length: 15 amino acids. DNA of the CDR3: TGCGCCAGCAGCCAAGGACAGCGACCTGGTGAAAAACTGTTTTTT. Its translation: CASSQGQRPGEKLFF.

This clonotype was found a few times. The chain combines TRBV29-1 with TRBJ2-3, with D unresolved. The CDR3 consists of 14 residues. Germline V lookup: CDR1 SQVTM, CDR2 ANQGSEA. V was trimmed by 4 bases and J by 14 bases, leaving 25 bases between them. CDR3 sequence (DNA): TGCAGCGTTGGGTTGATGACGGCGGCCCCATACGCGTATTTT. This translates into CSVGLMTAAPYAYF.

Only a few counts were recorded for this clonotype. The chain couples TRBV12-3 or TRBV12-4 to TRBJ1-2, with TRBD1 matching over 7 bases. With V trimmed by 6 bases and J by 4 bases, 8 bases remained unmatched. The CDR3 sequence is 14 residues long. CDR3 amino acids: CASSRRQGGYGYTF. The CDR3 DNA is TGTGCCAGCAGCCGCAGACAGGGTGGCTATGGCTACACCTTC.

This chain joins TRBV28 and TRBJ2-7, with D uncertain. With the DNA end fitting TRBJ2-1 better, the J assignment may be wrong. CDR3 length: 14 residues. CDR1 and CDR2 (germline): MDHEN, SYDVKM. The CDR3 nucleotides read TGTGCCAGCACCGAAGATAGCTCCTACAATGAGCAGTTCTTC. As protein: CASTEDSSYNEQFF.

V gene TRBV29-1 combines with J gene TRBJ2-3; D possibly matches TRBD1 or TRBD2 (5 bases each). Germline CDR1 SQVTM, CDR2 ANQGSEA. The CDR3 runs to 14 residues. The V end was cut by 7 bases, the J end by 4 bases, with 18 bases between. The CDR3 here is CSGVRDAGPDTQYF. CDR3 DNA: TGCAGCGGCGTCCGGGACGCGGGCCCAGATACGCAGTATTTT.

The rearrangement links TRBV7-9 to TRBJ2-5; D could derive from TRBD1 or TRBD2 (5 bases each). Germline values: CDR1 SEHNR, CDR2 FQNEAQ (reference sequence). V shed 3 bases and J shed 1 base, with 12 bases lying between them. The CDR3 extends over 15 amino acids. CDR3 nucleotides: TGTGCCAGCAGCTTCACCGGGACCTCCCAAGAGACCCAGTACTTC. Translated: CASSFTGTSQETQYF.

Only a few counts were recorded for this clonotype. The J gene is TRBJ2-1, the V gene TRBV24-1, with D hard to call. CDR1 is KGHDR, CDR2 SFDVKD, per germline. The CDR3 has 13 amino acids. The V end was cut by 4 bases, the J end by 7 bases, with 10 bases between. CDR3 loop: CATSDHSTNEQFF. The DNA of the CDR3 is TGTGCCACCAGTGACCATAGTACAAATGAGCAGTTCTTC.

The chain is built from TRBV12-3 or TRBV12-4 and TRBJ2-1, with a possible D match to TRBD2 (5 bases). Trimming pared 6 bases from V and 13 bases from J, leaving 16 bases between. CDR3 length equals 12 residues. The CDR3, as DNA: TGTGCCAGCAGCCTGCATGGGGAGACCCAGTTCTTC. This sequence encodes CASSLHGETQFF.

The rearrangement joins TRBV7-9 to TRBJ1-1; D possibly corresponds to TRBD1 (6 bases). The CDR3 loop spans 16 amino acids. The germline V gene has CDR1 SEHNR and CDR2 FQNEAQ (reference sequence). Trimming took off 5 bases at V and 4 bases at J, with 20 bases between the two ends. This CDR3 reads CASSLPRGTPGTEAFF. The CDR3, as DNA: TGTGCCAGCAGCCTCCCGAGGGGGACCCCAGGCACTGAAGCTTTCTTT.

The rearrangement links TRBV20-1 to TRBJ1-2; 7 bases line up with TRBD1. The length of the CDR3 is 15 residues. V was clipped by 5 bases and J by 1 base; unmatched bases: 10. Per germline, CDR1 DFQATT and CDR2 SNEGSKA (reference sequence). CDR3 bases: TGCAGTGCTCAGAGGGATCAGGGGGTTAACTATGGCTACACCTTC. Its protein is CSAQRDQGVNYGYTF.

This clonotype was seen a few times. This chain joins TRBV10-3 and TRBJ2-6; 12 bases match TRBD2. V lost 4 bases, J lost 0 bases, and 4 bases stayed unmatched. CDR1 is ENHRY, CDR2 SYGVKD, per germline. The CDR3 has 18 amino acids. This chain's CDR3 is CAISVGLAGSSGANVLTF. For the CDR3, the DNA is TGTGCCATCAGTGTGGGACTAGCGGGCAGCTCTGGGGCCAACGTCCTGACTTTC.

The V gene is TRBV20-1, the J gene TRBJ2-1, with 7 bases matching TRBD2. CDR1 and CDR2 (germline): DFQATT, SNEGSKA (reference sequence). The CDR3 is made up of 13 amino acids. Trimming took 3 bases from V and 7 from J; bases not matched to a gene: 6. This CDR3 reads CSARTGAGNEQFF. The CDR3 nucleotides are TGCAGTGCTAGGACGGGAGCGGGGAATGAGCAGTTCTTC.

J is TRBJ1-2 and V is TRBV12-3 or TRBV12-4; possible D gene TRBD1, 5 bases. V was pared by 5 bases and J by 7 bases, with 20 bases between. The CDR3 is 15 amino acids. This CDR3 reads CASSRQGPGFGGYTF. CDR3 sequence (DNA): TGTGCCAGCAGTCGCCAGGGCCCGGGGTTTGGTGGCTACACCTTC.

In nucleotides, the CDR3 is TGTGCCAGCAGCACGACCCGGTCTAGCTCCTACAATGAGCAGTACTTC. This translates into CASSTTRSSSYNEQYF. The rearrangement joins TRBV7-8 to TRBJ2-1; TRBD2 is a possible D gene (5 bases). The closer fit of TRBJ2-7 to the DNA end suggests the J call may be wrong. Germline CDR1 is SGHVS and CDR2 is FQNEAQ. The CDR3 sequence is 16 residues long.